This T cell receptor beta chain derives from a study of tissue T cells after allogeneic stem cell transplantation. Findings and limits, study-wide: Few T cell clones were shared across patients, but motif clusters showed tissue-specific shared signatures.

The germline V and J ends were trimmed by 4 bases and 0 bases, with 11 bases remaining between them. CDR1 and CDR2 from the germline V gene are KGHTA and FRNEEI. The CDR3 contains 15 residues. Survey-depth TCRbeta CDR3 sequencing reported V/J genes and productive frequencies. The method was immunoSEQ multiplex PCR; TCRdb's version includes in-frame clones alone and lacks a portion of them. The repertoire has approximately 7,000 clones, 50% of them found once; the top ten carry approximately 5%. Regarding time point: mouse harvest day 7 after allogeneic transplant. The graft held 10^6 splenic CD5+ T cells and 10^7 T-cell-depleted bone marrow cells. The count of this clone is one. What it binds is unknown. Germline and genes here are mouse. The sequenced fragment ends 1 residue before the CDR3 boundary, so the rest is inferred from the germline J gene.

The TCR sequence derives from a female BALB/c mouse given C57BL/6 T cells with graft-versus-host disease after an allogeneic hematopoietic cell transplant. The material sequenced was gut tissue. V usage is TRBV24 and J usage is TRBJ2-3; D is perhaps TRBD2 (6 bases). The CDR3 bases that were read are TGTGCCAGCAGTCCCCCGGGGGGTAGTGCAGAAACGCTGTAT. Amino acids: CASSPPGGSAETLY. The complete CDR3 protein is CASSPPGGSAETLYF.